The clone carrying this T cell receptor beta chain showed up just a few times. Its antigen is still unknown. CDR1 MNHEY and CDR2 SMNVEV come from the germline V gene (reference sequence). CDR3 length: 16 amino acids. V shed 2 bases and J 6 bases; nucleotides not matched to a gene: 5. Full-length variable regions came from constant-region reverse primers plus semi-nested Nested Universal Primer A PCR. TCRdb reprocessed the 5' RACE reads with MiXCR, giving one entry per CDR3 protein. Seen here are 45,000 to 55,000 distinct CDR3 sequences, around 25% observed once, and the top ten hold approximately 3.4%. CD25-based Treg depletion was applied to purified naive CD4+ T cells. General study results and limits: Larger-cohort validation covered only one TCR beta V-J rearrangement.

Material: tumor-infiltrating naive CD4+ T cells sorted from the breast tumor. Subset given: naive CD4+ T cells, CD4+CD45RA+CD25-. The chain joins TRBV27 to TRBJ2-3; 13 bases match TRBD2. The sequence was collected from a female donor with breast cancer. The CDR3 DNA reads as TGTGCCAGCAGTTTAGGACTAGCGGGAGAGGGGGATACGCAGTATTTT. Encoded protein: CASSLGLAGEGDTQYF.